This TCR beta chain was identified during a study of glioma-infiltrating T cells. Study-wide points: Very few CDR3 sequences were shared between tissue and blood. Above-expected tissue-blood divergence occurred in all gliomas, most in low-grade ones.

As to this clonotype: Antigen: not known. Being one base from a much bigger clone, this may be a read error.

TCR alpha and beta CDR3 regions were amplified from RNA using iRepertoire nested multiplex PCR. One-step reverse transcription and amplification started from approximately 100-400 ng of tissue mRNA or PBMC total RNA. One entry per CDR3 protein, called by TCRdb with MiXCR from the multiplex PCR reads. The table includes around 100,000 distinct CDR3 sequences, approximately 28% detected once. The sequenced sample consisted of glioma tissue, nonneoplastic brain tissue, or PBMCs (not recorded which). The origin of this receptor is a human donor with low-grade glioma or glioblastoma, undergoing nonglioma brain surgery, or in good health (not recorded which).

The CDR3 nucleotides are TGTGCCAGCAGCCTGACAGGGGCCAACTACAATGGGCAGTTCTTC. Amino acid sequence: CASSLTGANYNGQFF. The chain links TRBV7-9 to TRBJ2-1; 8 bases line up with TRBD1. The germline gives CDR1 SEHNR, CDR2 FQNEAQ (reference sequence). The length of the CDR3 is 15 residues. The full variable domain, its missing parts supplied by reference TRBV7-9 and TRBJ2-1, is DTGVSQNPRHKITKRGQNVTFRCDPISEHNRLYWYRQTLGQGPEFLTYFQNEAQLEKSRLLSDRFSAERPKGSFSTLEIQRTEQGDSAMYLCASSLTGANYNGQFFGPGTRLTVL.